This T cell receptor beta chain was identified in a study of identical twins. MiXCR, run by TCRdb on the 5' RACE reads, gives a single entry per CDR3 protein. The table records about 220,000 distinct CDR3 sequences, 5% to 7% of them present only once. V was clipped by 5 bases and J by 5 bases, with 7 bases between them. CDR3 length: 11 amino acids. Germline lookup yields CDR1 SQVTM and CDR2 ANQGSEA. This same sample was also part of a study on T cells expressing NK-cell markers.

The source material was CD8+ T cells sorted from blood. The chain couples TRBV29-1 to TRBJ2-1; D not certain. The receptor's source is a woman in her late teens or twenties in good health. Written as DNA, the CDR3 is TGCAGCGTTCTCTACAACAATGAGCAGTTCTTC. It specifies CSVLYNNEQFF.